This passage covers 15 T cell receptor beta chains from one sample sequenced in a study of cytotoxic CD8 clonotypes in ibrutinib-treated CLL. Some clones are missing from TCRdb's copy, which holds only in-frame ones; the method was immunoSEQ multiplex PCR. The table shows 14,000 or so clones, with roughly 64% occurring only once. The source material was PBMCs, sampled before ibrutinib treatment. All receptors derive from a human donor with chronic lymphocytic leukemia.

The chain carries TRBV10-3 and TRBJ2-7; 8 bases agree with TRBD2. This CDR3 is 15 amino acids long. Losses at the gene ends were 2 bases for V and 4 bases for J; bases not matched to a gene: 7. The germline V gene encodes CDR1 ENHRY and CDR2 SYGVKD. The CDR3 protein is CAISEATSGGYEQYF. The CDR3 region has the DNA TGTGCCATCAGTGAGGCGACATCGGGGGGGTACGAGCAGTACTTC.

This clone was counted between two and nine times. The V and J genes are TRBV14 and TRBJ1-2; D possibly corresponds to TRBD1 (5 bases). CDR1 and CDR2 (germline): SGHDN, FVKESK. V was clipped by 3 bases and J by 8 bases, with 10 bases between them. The CDR3 runs 12 residues. This chain's CDR3 is CASSQGRWGYTF. The DNA for the CDR3 is TGTGCCAGCAGCCAGGGGCGTTGGGGCTACACCTTC.

V usage is TRBV15 and J usage is TRBJ2-2; TRBD1 or TRBD2 may be the D gene (5 bases each). This CDR3 spans 14 amino acids. Looked up from germline, CDR1 is LNHNV and CDR2 is YYDKDF (reference sequence). Trimming cost V 0 bases and J 6 bases, with 8 bases left between them. The CDR3: CATSRDGDAGELFF. CDR3 DNA: TGTGCCACCAGCAGAGATGGGGACGCCGGGGAGCTGTTTTTT.

This clone occurred once. The chain combines TRBV19 with TRBJ1-3, with D hard to call. The length of the CDR3 is 14 residues. V shed 2 bases and J shed 2 bases, with 7 bases lying between them. In germline, CDR1 is LNHDA, CDR2 SQIVND (reference sequence). The CDR3 reads CASSIQDTGNTIYF. The CDR3, as DNA: TGTGCCAGTAGTATACAAGATACTGGAAACACCATATATTTT.

This clone has more than one count but fewer than ten. The rearrangement uses TRBV7-9 and TRBJ2-7; tentatively, D is TRBD1 (5 bases). The CDR3 covers 13 residues. Germline values: CDR1 SEHNR, CDR2 FQNEAQ (reference sequence). V gave up 4 bases and J gave up 5 bases, with 12 bases separating them. The CDR3 DNA sequence: TGTGCCAGCAGCTGGGTAGGGGAAAACGAGCAGTACTTC. Encoded protein: CASSWVGENEQYF. Using reference TRBV7-9 and TRBJ2-7 for the parts outside the CDR3, the full variable domain is DTGVSQNPRHKITKRGQNVTFRCDPISEHNRLYWYRQTLGQGPEFLTYFQNEAQLEKSRLLSDRFSAERPKGSFSTLEIQRTEQGDSAMYLCASSWVGENEQYFGPGTRLTVT.

This chain connects TRBV7-9 to TRBJ1-6; 8 positions agree with TRBD1. V was clipped by 5 bases and J by 8 bases; unmatched bases: 8. This CDR3 is built from 15 residues. In germline, CDR1 is SEHNR, CDR2 FQNEAQ (reference sequence). CDR3 DNA sequence: TGTGCCAGCAGCACATCGGACAGGGTAGATTCACCCCTCCACTTT. This encodes CASSTSDRVDSPLHF. Together with reference TRBV7-9 and TRBJ1-6, the CDR3 gives the full variable domain: DTGVSQNPRHKITKRGQNVTFRCDPISEHNRLYWYRQTLGQGPEFLTYFQNEAQLEKSRLLSDRFSAERPKGSFSTLEIQRTEQGDSAMYLCASSTSDRVDSPLHFGNGTRLTVT.

The genes are TRBV4-1 and TRBJ2-2; D ambiguous. The CDR3 loop spans 15 amino acids. Germline CDR1 is MGHRA and CDR2 is YSYEKL. Between the trimmed V and J ends, which lost 4 bases and 1 base, there was a span of 10 bases. This CDR3 is CASSPEAGNTGELFF. In DNA, the CDR3 is TGCGCCAGCAGCCCCGAGGCAGGGAACACCGGGGAGCTGTTTTTT.

This clone is classed as large. The chain joins TRBV7-9 to TRBJ2-1, with a tentative D call TRBD2 (7 bases). V was cut by 6 bases and J by 8 bases, with 23 bases left in between. CDR1 is SEHNR and CDR2 is FQNEAQ in the germline V gene (reference sequence). The CDR3 is 16 amino acids. CDR3 sequence reads: CASRPPSEGGRDEQFF. The CDR3 DNA reads as TGTGCCAGCAGGCCCCCCTCCGAGGGGGGGCGGGATGAGCAGTTCTTC.

The chain recombines TRBV11-2 with TRBJ2-1; 7 bases are a match to TRBD2. Germline trimming cut 0 bases from V and 1 base from J; bases unmatched to any gene: 3. The CDR3 length is 16 residues. Germline CDR1 SGHAT, CDR2 FQNNGV. The CDR3 is CASSLDPSGSYNEQFF. The CDR3 DNA sequence: TGTGCCAGCAGCTTAGATCCTAGCGGATCCTACAATGAGCAGTTCTTC.

By its share, this clone is large (0.1 to 1%). V gene TRBV5-4 combines with J gene TRBJ1-2; 7 bases map to TRBD1. V lost 2 bases, J lost 7 bases, and 5 bases stayed unmatched. Germline V CDR1 and CDR2: SGHNT, YYREEE (reference sequence). CDR3 length: 13 amino acids. CDR3 sequence reads: CASSLKGALGYTF. Here the CDR3 DNA reads TGTGCCAGCAGCTTAAAGGGGGCGCTTGGCTACACCTTC.

The chain carries TRBV19 and TRBJ1-6; the match to TRBD1 covers 10 bases. The CDR3 runs to 17 residues. V shed 4 bases, J shed 7 bases, and the junction held 10 bases outside the gene matches. CDR1 and CDR2 from the germline V gene are LNHDA and SQIVND (reference sequence). The CDR3 coding sequence is TGTGCCAGTAGTACACCCCGGGACAGGGGACGGAATTCACCCCTCCACTTT. It is translated as CASSTPRDRGRNSPLHF. Variable domain in full (rest from reference TRBV19 and TRBJ1-6): DGGITQSPKYLFRKEGQNVTLSCEQNLNHDAMYWYRQDPGQGLRLIYYSQIVNDFQKGDIAEGYSVSREKKESFPLTVTSAQKNPTAFYLCASSTPRDRGRNSPLHFGNGTRLTVT.

This chain joins TRBV29-1 and TRBJ1-3, with 10 nucleotides matching TRBD1. Germline values: CDR1 SQVTM, CDR2 ANQGSEA. The CDR3 is made up of 15 amino acids. J was trimmed by 3 bases and V by 6 bases; bases with no gene match: 8. The chain's CDR3 is CSVVPGQGLGNTIYF. The CDR3 DNA is TGCAGCGTCGTACCGGGACAGGGGCTTGGAAACACCATATATTTT.

The chain uses TRBV27 and TRBJ1-1, with D tentatively TRBD1 (5 bases). V was clipped by 7 bases and J by 9 bases, with 18 bases between them. Looked up from germline, CDR1 is MNHEY and CDR2 is SMNVEV (reference sequence). The CDR3 spans 13 residues. CDR3 in DNA: TGTGCCAGCAAGATTGACAGAGACAACAAAGCTTTCTTT. Its translation is CASKIDRDNKAFF.

This clone was counted between two and nine times. J is TRBJ2-3 and V is TRBV2, with TRBD2 identical over 15 bases. The length of the CDR3 is 17 residues. Germline assignment: CDR1 SNHLY and CDR2 FYNNEI. V trimming: 4 bases; J trimming: 4 bases; junction bases outside the gene matches: 6. The DNA of the CDR3 is TGTGCCAGCAGTGCAGGACTAGCGGGGGGGCCGGCAGATACGCAGTATTTT. This codes for CASSAGLAGGPADTQYF. The variable domain in full, with the rest retrieved from reference TRBV2 and TRBJ2-3, is EPEVTQTPSHQVTQMGQEVILRCVPISNHLYFYWYRQILGQKVEFLVSFYNNEISEKSEIFDDQFSVERPDGSNFTLKIRSTKLEDSAMYFCASSAGLAGGPADTQYFGPGTRLTVL.

The chain links TRBV19 to TRBJ1-5, with 10 bases lining up with TRBD1. V lost 3 bases and J lost 7; bases outside the gene matches: 12. In germline, CDR1 is LNHDA, CDR2 SQIVND (reference sequence). CDR3 size: 17 residues. The CDR3 loop is CASSIPRRQGAGQPQHF. CDR3 nucleotide sequence: TGTGCCAGTAGTATCCCAAGACGACAGGGGGCAGGGCAGCCCCAGCATTTT.